The 6 T cell receptor beta chains reported below all come from one sample, sequenced in a study of beta chain features in type 1 diabetes. The study's findings and limits: All four CD4+ subsets of Type 1 diabetes patients contained TCRB CDR3s that were moderately but significantly shorter.

Since all of the isolated RNA was reverse transcribed, expressed TCRB transcripts were what got sequenced. Sequencing was performed with immunoSEQ multiplex PCR; in TCRdb, only in-frame clones are kept and a portion is missing. The sample consists of about 300,000 clones, 13% of them appearing once. The antigens these receptors bind are not known. Material for sequencing was naive CD4+ T cells from blood. These receptor sequences come from a woman aged 18-29 years with type 1 diabetes.

The genes are TRBV30 and TRBJ1-2; D is unclear. Germline lookup yields CDR1 GTSNPN and CDR2 SVGIG (reference sequence). V lost 4 bases and J lost 12, with 15 bases in between. The CDR3 is 11 residues long. DNA of the CDR3: TGTGCCTGGACAAGCACCTCTTCGCACACCTTC. Translation: CAWTSTSSHTF.

This clone showed up just a few times. The chain employs TRBV19 and TRBJ1-2, with D unresolved. There are 12 residues in the CDR3. Germline values: CDR1 LNHDA, CDR2 SQIVND (reference sequence). V lost 7 bases to trimming and J lost 3 bases, with 9 bases between them. DNA of the CDR3: TGTGCCAGTAAATCAGACTACTATGGCTACACCTTC. This encodes CASKSDYYGYTF. Using reference TRBV19 and TRBJ1-2 for the parts outside the CDR3, the full variable domain is DGGITQSPKYLFRKEGQNVTLSCEQNLNHDAMYWYRQDPGQGLRLIYYSQIVNDFQKGDIAEGYSVSREKKESFPLTVTSAQKNPTAFYLCASKSDYYGYTFGSGTRLTVV.

This clone occurred a few times. The V call is TRBV15, the J call TRBJ2-7; possible D gene TRBD1, 5 bases. Deletions cut 0 bases from V and 6 bases from J, with 12 bases between. There are 14 residues in the CDR3. In germline, CDR1 is LNHNV, CDR2 YYDKDF (reference sequence). DNA of the CDR3: TGTGCCACCAGCAGAGAAGGGGCAGGTGCCGAGCAGTACGTC. Translating it yields CATSREGAGAEQYV.

The rearrangement joins TRBV7-2 to TRBJ2-6, with D uncertain. The CDR3 sequence is 16 residues long. The germline V gene has CDR1 SGHTA and CDR2 FQGNSA. V gave up 1 base and J gave up 0 bases, with 7 bases separating them. The CDR3 region is CASSLGRYSGANVLTF. CDR3 nucleotides: TGTGCCAGCAGCTTAGGGAGATACTCTGGGGCCAACGTCCTGACTTTC.

The rearrangement joins TRBV5-4 to TRBJ2-2, with D tentatively TRBD2 (6 bases). The ends were cut back, 2 bases at V and 4 bases at J, with 15 bases in the middle. The CDR3 runs 16 residues. Germline CDR1 is SGHNT and CDR2 is YYREEE (reference sequence). The chain's CDR3 is CASSLGTTSFTGELFF. CDR3 DNA sequence: TGTGCCAGCAGCTTAGGAACGACTAGTTTCACCGGGGAGCTGTTTTTT.

The chain is built from TRBV4-3 and TRBJ2-5, with D maybe TRBD2 (7 bases). Germline values: CDR1 LGHNA, CDR2 YSLEER. V lost 0 bases and J 5 bases, leaving 19 bases between the germline ends. The length of the CDR3 is 17 residues. The CDR3 DNA follows: TGCGCCAGCAGCCAAGATCTTACCGGGGGGCGCTTGGAGACCCAGTACTTC. Translating it yields CASSQDLTGGRLETQYF.